This passage covers 16 T cell receptor beta chains from one sample sequenced in a study of T-cell reconstitution after alpha-beta-depleted transplantation in children. Library preparation (for TCRbeta) was performed with unique molecular identifiers. TCRdb redid the calling of the PCR reads with MiXCR, one entry per CDR3 protein. The data contain around 190,000 distinct CDR3 sequences, 5.5% to 7% of them singletons. The source material was PBMCs, sampled before TCRalphabeta/CD19-depleted stem cell transplant. The receptors come from a boy younger than 10 with acute lymphoblastic leukemia, due to receive a stem cell transplant.

This clonotype was picked up many times. J is TRBJ2-5 and V is TRBV18, with 8 bases that match TRBD1. The CDR3 covers 14 residues. CDR1 and CDR2 (germline): KGHSH, LQKENI. Germline trimming cut 3 bases from V and 4 bases from J; bases unmatched to any gene: 4. CDR3 amino acids: CASSPRGRGETQYF. Here the CDR3 DNA reads TGTGCCAGCTCACCCAGGGGGCGAGGAGAGACCCAGTACTTC.

This clonotype has only a few counts. The V and J genes are TRBV5-5 and TRBJ1-5; the D is unclear. This CDR3 comprises 13 residues. V was trimmed by 4 bases and J by 9 bases, leaving 14 bases between them. Germline loops: CDR1 SGHKS, CDR2 YYEKEE (reference sequence). In nucleotides, the CDR3 is TGTGCCAGCAGCCCCACAAACCTATCGCCCCAGCATTTT. Protein product: CASSPTNLSPQHF.

V usage is TRBV20-1 and J usage is TRBJ1-2, with TRBD1 matching 10 bases. J lost 1 base, V lost 3 bases, and 11 bases had no gene match. The CDR3 spans 17 residues. Germline V gene data show CDR1 as DFQATT and CDR2 as SNEGSKA (reference sequence). This CDR3 reads CSARTSLTGGFNYGYTF. The CDR3 nucleotides read TGCAGTGCTAGGACCTCCTTGACAGGGGGCTTTAACTATGGCTACACCTTC.

Many counts were recorded for this clonotype. V usage is TRBV18 and J usage is TRBJ2-7; 8 bases align to TRBD2. Looked up from germline, CDR1 is KGHSH and CDR2 is LQKENI. The V gene end was trimmed by 3 bases and the J gene end by 2 bases; junction bases not matched to a gene: 3. This CDR3 spans 14 amino acids. CDR3 DNA sequence: TGTGCCAGCTCACCTCCGGGACTAGCCTACGAGCAGTACTTC. It codes for CASSPPGLAYEQYF.

The chain has TRBV5-1 and TRBJ2-5; TRBD1 is a possible D gene (5 bases). The CDR3 is 15 amino acids. V was cut by 0 bases and J by 0 bases, with 9 bases left in between. Germline CDR1 SGHRS, CDR2 YFSETQ. CDR3 protein: CASSLGGSYQETQYF. CDR3 sequence (DNA): TGCGCCAGCAGCTTGGGGGGCAGTTACCAAGAGACCCAGTACTTC.

Ten or more counts support this clonotype. The gene calls are TRBV12-3 or TRBV12-4 and TRBJ1-1; TRBD1 might be the D (6 bases). The CDR3 covers 13 residues. Deletions cut 6 bases from V and 4 bases from J, with 12 bases between. The CDR3 region is CASRIGGLTEAFF. The CDR3 DNA sequence: TGTGCCAGCAGAATCGGGGGGCTCACTGAAGCTTTCTTT.

This clonotype was recorded at least ten times. The CDR3 is CASSWERGWDTQYF. The CDR3 nucleotides are TGTGCCAGCAGTTGGGAGCGGGGTTGGGATACGCAGTATTTT. The rearrangement uses TRBV12-3 or TRBV12-4 and TRBJ2-3; 7 bases match TRBD2. The CDR3 covers 14 residues. Germline trimming cut 4 bases from V and 6 bases from J; bases unmatched to any gene: 7.

This clonotype came up many times. The V gene is TRBV7-2, the J gene TRBJ2-7; D is uncertain. CDR3 length: 12 amino acids. Per germline, CDR1 SGHTA and CDR2 FQGNSA. V was pared by 6 bases and J by 3 bases, with 9 bases between. The CDR3 here is CASSLSSYEQYF. The CDR3, as DNA: TGTGCCAGCAGTTTATCCAGCTACGAGCAGTACTTC.

This clonotype has a handful of counts. V and J are TRBV6-6 and TRBJ1-5; TRBD1 might be the D (6 bases). V lost 8 bases and J lost 6, with 14 bases in between. CDR1 is MNHNY, CDR2 SVGAGI, per germline (reference sequence). This CDR3 comprises 13 residues. The CDR3 spells CASQGRNFQPQHF. The CDR3 bases are TGTGCCAGCCAGGGGAGGAATTTTCAGCCCCAGCATTTT.

This clonotype was found a few times. This sequence joins TRBV4-2 and TRBJ2-6; 8 bases align to TRBD1. V was clipped by 4 bases and J by 0 bases; unmatched bases: 8. The CDR3 totals 18 residues. Germline CDR1 reads LGHNA; CDR2 reads YNFKEQ. The CDR3 loop reads CASSPSTGVPSGANVLTF. CDR3 DNA: TGTGCCAGCAGCCCGTCGACAGGGGTCCCCTCTGGGGCCAACGTCCTGACTTTC.

There are many counts of this clonotype. This sequence joins TRBV6-1 and TRBJ2-1, with TRBD2 matching over 14 bases. Germline V CDR1 and CDR2: MNHNS, SASEGT. The CDR3 sequence is 15 residues long. J lost 8 bases, V lost 5 bases, and 5 bases had no gene match. CDR3 region: CASSQGLAGDDEQFF. The CDR3 region has the DNA TGTGCCAGCAGTCAGGGACTAGCGGGGGATGATGAGCAGTTCTTC.

The V and J genes are TRBV7-6 and TRBJ2-1; TRBD2 agrees at 12 bases. There are 18 residues in the CDR3. CDR1 and CDR2 (germline): SGHVS, FNYEAQ. With V trimmed by 4 bases and J by 6 bases, 13 bases remained unmatched. The DNA of the CDR3 is TGTGCCAGCAGCTCTGACCCGGGACTAGCGGGCTCCCCCAATGAGCAGTTCTTC. It translates to CASSSDPGLAGSPNEQFF.

The sample holds many counts of this clonotype. The V and J genes are TRBV28 and TRBJ2-7; 11 bases match TRBD2. With V trimmed by 6 bases and J by 3 bases, 7 bases remained unmatched. The germline V gene encodes CDR1 MDHEN and CDR2 SYDVKM. The CDR3 is 15 amino acids. The CDR3 sequence is CASRRGLAGGYEQYF. CDR3 sequence (DNA): TGTGCCAGCAGACGCGGACTAGCGGGCGGCTACGAGCAGTACTTC.

This clonotype was recorded many times. The chain combines TRBV5-5 with TRBJ2-3; D is possibly TRBD1 or TRBD2 (6 bases each). The germline V gene has CDR1 SGHKS and CDR2 YYEKEE (reference sequence). Between the trimmed V and J ends, which lost 4 bases and 5 bases, there was a span of 20 bases. This CDR3 region has 16 residues. CDR3 sequence (DNA): TGTGCCAGCAGCAGCACGGGGGCCCAGACAGGAGATACGCAGTATTTT. Translating it yields CASSSTGAQTGDTQYF.

This clonotype was seen a few times. The chain is built from TRBV27 and TRBJ2-7; TRBD1 agrees at 9 bases. V lost 0 bases to trimming and J lost 3 bases; unmatched junction nucleotides: 3. This CDR3 spans 15 amino acids. Germline loops: CDR1 MNHEY, CDR2 SMNVEV (reference sequence). The CDR3 coding sequence is TGTGCCAGCAGTTTATCAGGACAGGGGTACTACGAGCAGTACTTC. This gives the protein CASSLSGQGYYEQYF.

This clonotype was found many times. This chain links TRBV20-1 with TRBJ2-3; D is possibly TRBD2 (6 bases). Germline V CDR1 and CDR2: DFQATT, SNEGSKA (reference sequence). This CDR3 comprises 14 residues. V gave up 4 bases and J gave up 0 bases, with 11 bases separating them. CDR3 amino acids: CSATGTPSTDTQYF. CDR3 in DNA: TGCAGTGCTACCGGGACTCCTAGCACAGATACGCAGTATTTT.